Presented here are 30 T cell receptor beta chains from one specimen sequenced in a study of cytomegalovirus exposure and HLA in healthy donors. Primers for the PCR totalled 60 Vbeta and 13 Jbeta. TCRdb's copy holds only in-frame clones and misses some; the assay was immunoSEQ multiplex PCR. The sample has about 260,000 clones, 84% seen once. Sequenced material: PBMCs. Every receptor here comes from a woman aged 40 to 50 in good health and CMV-seropositive.

This sequence joins TRBV27 and TRBJ2-5; TRBD1 matches 11 bases. V shed 2 bases and J 11 bases; nucleotides not matched to a gene: 4. The germline CDR1 and CDR2 sequences are MNHEY and SMNVEV (reference sequence). CDR3 length equals 13 residues. CDR3 protein: CASSLGTGGEQYF. CDR3 coding DNA: TGTGCCAGCAGTTTAGGGACAGGGGGAGAGCAGTACTTC.

In its sample, this clone was seen a few times. This chain uses TRBV27 with TRBJ2-7; D unresolved. Germline assignment: CDR1 MNHEY and CDR2 SMNVEV (reference sequence). The CDR3 sequence is 14 residues long. Trimming shortened V by 3 bases and J by 3 bases, and 12 bases separated the two germline ends. CDR3 region: CASSFRATLYEQYF. The DNA for the CDR3 is TGTGCCAGCAGTTTTCGAGCGACCCTCTACGAGCAGTACTTC.

V is TRBV5-1 and J is TRBJ2-2; TRBD2 agrees at 8 bases. Germline CDR1 reads SGHRS; CDR2 reads YFSETQ. This CDR3 has 13 amino acids. With V trimmed by 7 bases and J by 6 bases, 5 bases remained unmatched. The CDR3 region is CASQGLEAGELFF. The CDR3 DNA reads as TGCGCCAGCCAGGGACTAGAGGCCGGGGAGCTGTTTTTT.

This clone has more than one count but fewer than ten. CDR3 in amino acids: CASSLRGGGELFF. In DNA, the CDR3 is TGTGCCAGCAGTTTAAGGGGTGGCGGGGAGCTGTTTTTT. The chain uses TRBV27 and TRBJ2-2, with D possibly being TRBD1 (5 bases). The CDR3 consists of 13 residues. With 2 bases removed from V and 7 bases from J, the gap between germline ends came to 8 bases. Germline CDR1 is MNHEY and CDR2 is SMNVEV (reference sequence).

This clone was seen more than once but under ten times. This chain uses TRBV6-1 with TRBJ1-5, with a tentative D call TRBD1 (5 bases). V was cut by 0 bases and J by 1 base, with 16 bases left in between. The CDR3 is 18 amino acids. The germline V gene encodes CDR1 MNHNS and CDR2 SASEGT. CDR3 nucleotide sequence: TGTGCCAGCAGTGAAGCGCCCCGGGGGATGGTGAGCAATCAGCCCCAGCATTTT. Translation gives CASSEAPRGMVSNQPQHF.

This chain joins TRBV6-5 and TRBJ2-7; D may be TRBD2 (6 bases). This CDR3 has 14 amino acids. CDR1 is MNHEY and CDR2 is SVGAGI in the germline V gene. Trimming pared 2 bases from V and 5 bases from J, leaving 13 bases between. CDR3 nucleotides: TGTGCCAGCAGTTACCTAACATCGGGGGACGAGCAGTACTTC. Translated: CASSYLTSGDEQYF.

DNA for the CDR3: TGTGCCAGCAACCGGGGACTGATCACAGATACGCAGTATTTT. It is translated as CASNRGLITDTQYF. The chain has TRBV2 and TRBJ2-3, with a tentative D call TRBD2 (6 bases). The CDR3 has 14 residues. The germline V gene encodes CDR1 SNHLY and CDR2 FYNNEI. The V gene lost 7 bases and the J gene lost 2 bases, with 13 bases spanning the gap.

This clone showed up just once. The gene calls are TRBV7-9 and TRBJ2-5; TRBD2 might be the D (6 bases). The CDR3 runs 18 residues. The V end was cut by 1 base, the J end by 13 bases, with 31 bases between. CDR1 and CDR2 from the germline V gene are SEHNR and FQNEAQ (reference sequence). CDR3 amino acids: CASSLVGGAGLGSRILYF. DNA of the CDR3: TGTGCCAGCAGCTTAGTCGGTGGTGCGGGGTTAGGGTCTAGAATCCTGTACTTC.

The chain recombines TRBV14 with TRBJ2-4; D is unclear. V was pared by 5 bases and J by 10 bases, with 6 bases between. The CDR3 runs 10 residues. Per the germline V gene, CDR1 is SGHDN and CDR2 is FVKESK. Written as DNA, the CDR3 is TGTGCCAGCAGCGTCCCTATTCAGTACTTC. Amino acid sequence: CASSVPIQYF.

The chain's CDR3 is CAISESSSVRGEQFF. The DNA of the CDR3 is TGTGCCATCAGTGAGTCTTCTAGTGTCCGCGGCGAGCAGTTCTTC. V usage is TRBV10-3 and J usage is TRBJ2-1; D unresolved. Germline-derived CDR1 and CDR2 are ENHRY and SYGVKD. V lost 0 bases, J lost 10 bases, and 16 bases lay in between. CDR3 length: 15 amino acids.

The V gene is TRBV6-1, the J gene TRBJ2-5; D is uncertain. Per germline, CDR1 MNHNS and CDR2 SASEGT. This CDR3 contains 15 residues. Trimming stripped 3 bases from V and 1 base from J, with 12 bases between. The chain's CDR3 is CASSEGHSFQETQYF. The CDR3 nucleotides are TGTGCCAGCAGTGAGGGCCATTCCTTCCAAGAGACCCAGTACTTC.

CDR3 nucleotides: TGCAGGACGGGGGACACAGATACGCAGTATTTT. It is translated as CRTGDTDTQYF. This rearrangement joins TRBV29-1 to TRBJ2-3; possible D gene TRBD2, 6 bases. The length of the CDR3 is 11 residues. Per germline, CDR1 SQVTM and CDR2 ANQGSEA.

This chain joins TRBV11-2 and TRBJ1-6; D remains unclear. Germline-derived CDR1 and CDR2 are SGHAT and FQNNGV. Trimming left V 2 bases short and J 8 bases short, with 4 bases between. CDR3 size: 12 residues. The CDR3 loop reads CASSLTDSPLHF. The CDR3 DNA reads TGTGCCAGCAGCTTAACAGATTCACCCCTCCACTTT.

The chain is built from TRBV25-1 and TRBJ2-1, with a weak D call TRBD2 (6 bases). The V and J ends lost 1 base and 8 bases respectively, with 12 bases between them. CDR3 length: 14 amino acids. Germline assignment: CDR1 MGHDK and CDR2 SYGVNS. For the CDR3, the DNA is TGTGCCAGCAGTGAATCCGGCAGGGACTATGAGCAGTTCTTC. It translates to CASSESGRDYEQFF.

The chain employs TRBV19 and TRBJ2-4; no clear D gene. Trimming pared 6 bases from V and 0 bases from J, leaving 9 bases between. This CDR3 has 14 amino acids. CDR1 is LNHDA and CDR2 is SQIVND in the germline V gene (reference sequence). The CDR3 DNA reads TGTGCCAGTAGCATCCAGGTAGCCAAAAACATTCAGTACTTC. It yields the protein CASSIQVAKNIQYF.

This clone has just a few counts. The genes are TRBV7-9 and TRBJ2-1; D is possibly TRBD2 (6 bases). Trimming removed 5 bases from V and 7 bases from J, with 21 bases in between. CDR3 size: 16 residues. CDR1 and CDR2 (germline): SEHNR, FQNEAQ (reference sequence). For the CDR3, the DNA is TGTGCCAGCAGCCCCGGCGGTTCGGGAGTTAAGAATGAGCAGTTCTTC. Amino acids: CASSPGGSGVKNEQFF. Variable domain in full (rest from reference TRBV7-9 and TRBJ2-1): DTGVSQNPRHKITKRGQNVTFRCDPISEHNRLYWYRQTLGQGPEFLTYFQNEAQLEKSRLLSDRFSAERPKGSFSTLEIQRTEQGDSAMYLCASSPGGSGVKNEQFFGPGTRLTVL.

The rearrangement uses TRBV5-1 and TRBJ2-5; 14 bases align to TRBD2. The J call may not be correct, given that the DNA end is closer to TRBJ2-7. The CDR3 spans 15 residues. Germline loops: CDR1 SGHRS, CDR2 YFSETQ. CDR3 protein: CASSTPGLAGVEQYF. CDR3 nucleotides: TGCGCCAGCAGCACGCCGGGACTAGCGGGAGTCGAGCAGTACTTC.

The chain joins TRBV14 to TRBJ2-1; D is unclear. The CDR3 loop spans 16 amino acids. Trimming shortened V by 2 bases and J by 0 bases, and 11 bases separated the two germline ends. Germline lookup yields CDR1 SGHDN and CDR2 FVKESK. The CDR3 DNA sequence: TGTGCCAGCAGCCAAAATGCGGCAAGCTCCTACAATGAGCAGTTCTTC. Residues: CASSQNAASSYNEQFF.

Only one count was recorded for this clone. The J gene is TRBJ2-4, the V gene TRBV19; D perhaps matches TRBD2 (6 bases). V was cut by 5 bases and J by 7 bases, with 18 bases left in between. The germline CDR1 and CDR2 sequences are LNHDA and SQIVND (reference sequence). This CDR3 comprises 15 residues. The CDR3 is CASSPLGGTGNIQYF. The CDR3 region has the DNA TGTGCCAGTAGTCCGTTGGGGGGAACGGGGAACATTCAGTACTTC.

V usage is TRBV9 and J usage is TRBJ2-2, with unresolved D. The CDR3 has 15 residues. V lost 0 bases and J lost 1, with 7 bases in between. Germline assignment: CDR1 SGDLS and CDR2 YYNGEE. The CDR3: CASSVAGQNTGELFF. CDR3 coding DNA: TGTGCCAGCAGCGTAGCAGGCCAGAACACCGGGGAGCTGTTTTTT.

This clone has a handful of counts. The rearrangement joins TRBV20-1 to TRBJ2-1; D is ambiguous. CDR3 length: 8 residues. The germline gives CDR1 DFQATT, CDR2 SNEGSKA (reference sequence). V lost 5 bases and J 15 bases, leaving 8 bases between the germline ends. The CDR3 DNA sequence: TGCAGTGCTTCCCCAGGGTTCTTC. Residues: CSASPGFF.

This clone was counted a single time. This CDR3 is CASSGGLSGELFF. DNA of the CDR3: TGTGCCAGCAGTGGCGGTTTGTCCGGGGAGCTGTTTTTT. The V call is TRBV6-1, the J call TRBJ2-2; D is uncertain. The CDR3 runs to 13 residues. The germline gives CDR1 MNHNS, CDR2 SASEGT. V was trimmed by 4 bases and J by 6 bases, leaving 9 bases between them.

This chain joins TRBV10-3 and TRBJ2-7; perhaps TRBD1 as D (6 bases). CDR3 size: 17 residues. Per the germline V gene, CDR1 is ENHRY and CDR2 is SYGVKD. V was pared by 3 bases and J by 1 base, with 19 bases between. This CDR3 reads CAISEKQGSGTSYEQYF. In DNA form, the CDR3 reads TGTGCCATCAGTGAAAAACAGGGCAGTGGGACATCCTACGAGCAGTACTTC.

V and J are TRBV5-1 and TRBJ2-7; possibly TRBD1 for D (6 bases). Trimming pared 3 bases from V and 2 bases from J, leaving 12 bases between. CDR1 SGHRS and CDR2 YFSETQ come from the germline V gene. CDR3 size: 14 residues. CDR3 residues: CASSWDNPAYEQYF. The CDR3 DNA follows: TGCGCCAGCAGCTGGGACAACCCTGCCTACGAGCAGTACTTC.

The V and J genes are TRBV7-6 and TRBJ2-2; 13 positions match TRBD2. CDR1 is SGHVS and CDR2 is FNYEAQ in the germline V gene. The CDR3 has 18 residues. With V trimmed by 0 bases and J by 3 bases, 4 bases remained unmatched. CDR3 nucleotide sequence: TGTGCCAGCAGCTTAGCGGGGGGACTAGCGGGATACACCGGGGAGCTGTTTTTT. Protein sequence: CASSLAGGLAGYTGELFF.

The chain is built from TRBV2 and TRBJ2-7, with 7 nucleotides matching TRBD1. The V gene end was trimmed by 6 bases and the J gene end by 2 bases; junction bases not matched to a gene: 7. The CDR3 contains 14 residues. CDR1 is SNHLY and CDR2 is FYNNEI in the germline V gene. Here the CDR3 reads CASRLRQGAYEQYF. CDR3 bases: TGTGCCAGCAGACTTCGACAGGGAGCCTACGAGCAGTACTTC.

This clone was found once. The chain couples TRBV5-1 to TRBJ1-1; TRBD1 is a possible D gene (5 bases). Germline lookup yields CDR1 SGHRS and CDR2 YFSETQ. The CDR3 consists of 14 residues. Deletions cut 4 bases from V and 4 bases from J, with 14 bases between. The CDR3 sequence: CASSANQGLTEAFF. CDR3 sequence (DNA): TGCGCCAGCAGCGCGAACCAGGGACTCACTGAAGCTTTCTTT. The variable domain in full, with the rest retrieved from reference TRBV5-1 and TRBJ1-1, is KAGVTQTPRYLIKTRGQQVTLSCSPISGHRSVSWYQQTPGQGLQFLFEYFSETQRNKGNFPGRFSGRQFSNSRSEMNVSTLELGDSALYLCASSANQGLTEAFFGQGTRLTVV.

This clone has more than one count but fewer than ten. The gene calls are TRBV7-9 and TRBJ1-1; D remains unclear. Trimming stripped 2 bases from V and 3 bases from J, with 7 bases between. From germline, CDR1 is SEHNR and CDR2 FQNEAQ (reference sequence). There are 13 residues in the CDR3. This CDR3 is CASSLLTDTEAFF. CDR3 sequence (DNA): TGTGCCAGCAGCTTATTAACGGACACTGAAGCTTTCTTT. Full variable domain (missing parts from reference TRBV7-9 and TRBJ1-1): DTGVSQNPRHKITKRGQNVTFRCDPISEHNRLYWYRQTLGQGPEFLTYFQNEAQLEKSRLLSDRFSAERPKGSFSTLEIQRTEQGDSAMYLCASSLLTDTEAFFGQGTRLTVV.

The chain is built from TRBV28 and TRBJ2-5, with TRBD1 identical over 9 bases. With the DNA end fitting TRBJ2-7 better, the J assignment may be wrong. The CDR3 length is 13 residues. Germline CDR1 and CDR2: MDHEN and SYDVKM. The CDR3 loop is CASDGTGSYEQYF. In DNA, the CDR3 is TGTGCCAGCGACGGGACAGGGAGCTACGAGCAGTACTTC.

The J gene is TRBJ2-7, the V gene TRBV5-8, with TRBD2 matching 11 bases. In germline, CDR1 is SGHTS, CDR2 YDEGEE. The CDR3 sequence is 14 residues long. After removal of 6 bases from V and 6 bases from J, the junction contained 8 bases not matched to a gene. The CDR3 is CASTPGLAGGEQYF. The DNA for the CDR3 is TGTGCCAGCACCCCTGGCCTAGCGGGAGGCGAGCAGTACTTC.